This TCR beta chain was sequenced in a study of response to subunit inactivated influenza vaccine. TCRdb reprocessed the RT-PCR reads with MiXCR, giving one entry per CDR3 protein. Counted here are under 550,000 distinct CDR3 sequences, under 9% occurring once; the ten biggest clones make up 10% to 15%. Study observations and caveats: The authors proposed limited new T cell recruitment per seasonal influenza vaccination.

This clonotype was detected ten times or more. Its antigen remains unidentified. The junction had 12 bases not matched to a gene; V was cut back by 2 bases and J by 4 bases. The CDR3 length is 17 residues. Germline assignment: CDR1 MNHEY and CDR2 SVGAGI. The sample was PBMCs from blood, taken approximately 25 months after vaccination. J is TRBJ1-1 and V is TRBV6-5, with TRBD1 identical over 8 bases. This clonotype originated in a man between 50 and 69 years old who received an inactivated influenza vaccine. CDR3 DNA: TGTGCCAGCAGTTACGCCGTTAGGACAGGGTCCATCACTGAAGCTTTCTTT. Translating gives CASSYAVRTGSITEAFF.